The source of this T cell receptor beta chain is a study of cytomegalovirus exposure and HLA in healthy donors. This CDR3 has 16 amino acids. After removal of 4 bases from V and 4 bases from J, the junction contained 12 bases not matched to a gene. The germline gives CDR1 MDHEN, CDR2 SYDVKM. PCR used 60 Vbeta primers and 13 Jbeta primers. Libraries were prepared by immunoSEQ multiplex PCR; TCRdb keeps only in-frame clonotypes and omits some of them. The table lists some 150,000 clones, 80% of them singletons. V gene TRBV28 combines with J gene TRBJ2-5; 7 positions match TRBD1. Sequencing was performed on PBMCs. The sequence derives from a man aged 25 to 40 in good health and CMV-seronegative. CDR3 region: CASSSTSTGAGETQYF. CDR3 sequence (DNA): TGTGCCAGCAGTTCAACCTCCACAGGGGCGGGAGAGACCCAGTACTTC. The complete variable domain, with remaining parts taken from reference TRBV28 and TRBJ2-5, reads DVKVTQSSRYLVKRTGEKVFLECVQDMDHENMFWYRQDPGLGLRLIYFSYDVKMKEKGDIPEGYSVSREKKERFSLILESASTNQTSMYLCASSSTSTGAGETQYFGPGTRLLVL.